Reported below is one TCR beta chain. Antigen: not known. Clones were read by immunoSEQ multiplex PCR, and TCRdb kept only the in-frame ones, dropping some. The table includes about 40,000 clones, approximately 88% detected once. This sample stems from a study of OX40 agonist ivuxolimab in advanced cancers. Whole-study context: Ivuxolimab is an agonistic anti-OX40 (CD134) antibody, and patients were treated with it. Patients received intravenous ivuxolimab every 2 weeks at 0.01 to 10 mg/kg. Partial responses were achieved by three patients: one hepatocellular carcinoma, two cutaneous melanoma. General study points: At doses 0.1 to 3.0 mg/kg, CD4+ and CD8+ clones expanded.

V lost 4 bases, J lost 2 bases, and 7 bases lay in between. CDR1 is SQVTM and CDR2 is ANQGSEA in the germline V gene. The CDR3 is made up of 12 amino acids. The source was CD4+ or CD8+ T cells sorted from blood, collected in a trial of the OX40 agonist ivuxolimab. The chain combines TRBV29-1 with TRBJ2-3; D is undetermined. This sequence was found in an adult with an advanced solid tumor such as melanoma, head and neck, liver or kidney cancer. The CDR3 sequence: CSVGSTTDTQYF. DNA for the CDR3: TGCAGCGTTGGCAGTACCACAGATACGCAGTATTTT.